These 19 T cell receptor beta chains share one sample of origin, sequenced in a study of T cell responses to AZD1222 COVID-19 vaccine. Libraries were prepared by immunoSEQ multiplex PCR; TCRdb keeps only in-frame clonotypes and omits some of them. The sample records 140,000 to 150,000 clones, around 90% being singletons. Material: peripheral blood, obtained 28 days after the second AZD1222 dose. These receptors were collected from an adult who received the AZD1222 COVID-19 vaccine.

The chain couples TRBV2 to TRBJ1-4, with a weak D call TRBD1 (5 bases). The germline V and J ends were trimmed by 2 bases and 6 bases, with 10 bases remaining between them. The germline gives CDR1 SNHLY, CDR2 FYNNEI. The CDR3 runs 14 residues. CDR3 sequence reads: CASSEWGVDEKLFF. The CDR3 DNA sequence: TGTGCCAGCAGTGAATGGGGGGTTGATGAAAAACTGTTTTTT.

V usage is TRBV7-2 and J usage is TRBJ2-7; D tentatively fits TRBD1 or TRBD2 (6 bases each). CDR1 is SGHTA, CDR2 FQGNSA, per germline. CDR3 length equals 16 residues. Trimming pared 0 bases from V and 4 bases from J, leaving 16 bases between. In nucleotides, the CDR3 is TGTGCCAGCAGCTTAGCGCCCCCGGGGGCGGCATACGAGCAGTACTTC. Its protein is CASSLAPPGAAYEQYF.

This clone was detected only once. The chain carries TRBV7-2 and TRBJ2-1; 8 bases are shared with TRBD2. Germline trimming cut 1 base from V and 4 bases from J; bases unmatched to any gene: 12. The CDR3 is made up of 18 amino acids. The germline V gene encodes CDR1 SGHTA and CDR2 FQGNSA. CDR3 coding DNA: TGTGCCAGCAGCTTAGGACGGGGGGGCGGACAGAGTTACAATGAGCAGTTCTTC. As protein: CASSLGRGGGQSYNEQFF.

J is TRBJ1-1 and V is TRBV28; D is ambiguous. CDR3 size: 11 residues. Germline V CDR1 and CDR2: MDHEN, SYDVKM. V was pared by 4 bases and J by 6 bases, with 6 bases between. This chain's CDR3 is CASSSAAEAFF. In DNA, the CDR3 is TGTGCCAGCAGTTCTGCTGCTGAAGCTTTCTTT.

The gene calls are TRBV18 and TRBJ1-1; a possible D gene is TRBD1 (6 bases). From germline, CDR1 is KGHSH and CDR2 LQKENI. The V end was cut by 3 bases, the J end by 5 bases, with 10 bases between. The CDR3 length is 13 residues. The CDR3 loop is CASSPAGETEAFF. The CDR3 DNA reads TGTGCCAGCTCACCCGCAGGGGAGACTGAAGCTTTCTTT.

The chain combines TRBV29-1 with TRBJ1-1, with unresolved D. The germline CDR1 and CDR2 sequences are SQVTM and ANQGSEA. The germline V and J ends were trimmed by 6 bases and 5 bases, with 10 bases remaining between them. The CDR3 has 11 amino acids. The CDR3 DNA is TGCAGCGTCGCCTCGTTAACTGAAGCTTTCTTT. This gives the protein CSVASLTEAFF.

The chain joins TRBV6-5 to TRBJ1-2, with 9 bases aligning to TRBD1. Germline assignment: CDR1 MNHEY and CDR2 SVGAGI. V was clipped by 8 bases and J by 7 bases; unmatched bases: 5. There are 12 residues in the CDR3. The CDR3 loop is CASSQGAGGYTF. The CDR3 region has the DNA TGTGCCAGCTCACAGGGGGCAGGTGGCTACACCTTC.

The CDR3 loop reads CASSLGSSYSEQYF. Written as DNA, the CDR3 is TGTGCCAGCAGCTTAGGATCCAGTTACTCCGAGCAGTACTTC. The V gene is TRBV7-6, the J gene TRBJ2-7; no clear D gene. The CDR3 has 14 amino acids. Trimming stripped 1 base from V and 6 bases from J, with 13 bases between. Germline V gene sequence: CDR1 SGHVS, CDR2 FNYEAQ.

The chain recombines TRBV5-8 with TRBJ1-2; a weak D match, TRBD1 (5 bases). Germline loops: CDR1 SGHTS, CDR2 YDEGEE. The CDR3 runs to 15 residues. V was clipped by 0 bases and J by 6 bases, with 15 bases between them. The CDR3 here is CASSLATRGLDGYTF. CDR3 sequence (DNA): TGTGCCAGCAGCTTGGCGACTCGGGGGTTGGATGGCTACACCTTC.

The chain employs TRBV24-1 and TRBJ1-2, with TRBD1 identical over 7 bases. V was clipped by 5 bases and J by 6 bases; unmatched bases: 11. Germline V CDR1 and CDR2: KGHDR, SFDVKD. The CDR3 sequence is 15 residues long. The CDR3 nucleotides read TGTGCCACCAGTGGCGGGACAGAGGCTGTGCATGGCTACACCTTC. Amino acids: CATSGGTEAVHGYTF.

A note on this clone: Other DNA variants within this sample encode the same CDR3. As DNA, the CDR3 is TGTGCCAGTAGTAAGGGGGCCCTGAACACTGAAGCTTTCTTT. Protein sequence: CASSKGALNTEAFF. V is TRBV19 and J is TRBJ1-1; 7 bases agree with TRBD1. The CDR3 spans 14 residues. The germline V gene encodes CDR1 LNHDA and CDR2 SQIVND (reference sequence). After removal of 4 bases from V and 0 bases from J, the junction contained 2 bases not matched to a gene. Drawing the rest from reference TRBV19 and TRBJ1-1, the complete variable domain is DGGITQSPKYLFRKEGQNVTLSCEQNLNHDAMYWYRQDPGQGLRLIYYSQIVNDFQKGDIAEGYSVSREKKESFPLTVTSAQKNPTAFYLCASSKGALNTEAFFGQGTRLTVV.

The chain is built from TRBV7-2 and TRBJ2-1, with D tentatively TRBD2 (7 bases). The V end was cut by 1 base, the J end by 2 bases, with 18 bases between. This CDR3 spans 18 amino acids. Germline CDR1 and CDR2: SGHTA and FQGNSA. The CDR3 DNA reads TGTGCCAGCAGCTTAGGAGGGGGGGCGAGTTCGGCCTACAATGAGCAGTTCTTC. Its protein product is CASSLGGGASSAYNEQFF.

This chain links TRBV5-1 with TRBJ1-2; 8 bases fit TRBD1. This CDR3 is built from 14 residues. CDR1 and CDR2 from the germline V gene are SGHRS and YFSETQ. V lost 0 bases and J lost 6; bases outside the gene matches: 4. The CDR3, as DNA: TGCGCCAGCAGCTTGGCGACAGGGGCTAATGGCTACACCTTC. As protein: CASSLATGANGYTF. The full variable domain, in which reference TRBV5-1 and TRBJ1-2 provide the parts outside the CDR3, is KAGVTQTPRYLIKTRGQQVTLSCSPISGHRSVSWYQQTPGQGLQFLFEYFSETQRNKGNFPGRFSGRQFSNSRSEMNVSTLELGDSALYLCASSLATGANGYTFGSGTRLTVV.

The J gene is TRBJ2-7, the V gene TRBV11-2; no clear D. The germline gives CDR1 SGHAT, CDR2 FQNNGV. Trimming took off 6 bases at V and 4 bases at J, with 10 bases between the two ends. The CDR3 length is 12 residues. This CDR3 is CASRDLGYEQYF. The CDR3 region has the DNA TGTGCCAGCAGGGACCTGGGGTACGAGCAGTACTTC.

The V gene is TRBV19, the J gene TRBJ1-6; 8 bases agree with TRBD1. This CDR3 region has 16 residues. Unmatched junction bases numbered 9, after V lost 4 bases and J lost 7 bases. Germline-derived CDR1 and CDR2 are LNHDA and SQIVND (reference sequence). This chain's CDR3 is CASSKFSTGENSPLHF. Written as DNA, the CDR3 is TGTGCCAGTAGTAAATTCTCGACAGGGGAGAATTCACCCCTCCACTTT.

The rearrangement links TRBV27 to TRBJ2-2, with D unclear. V was cut by 6 bases and J by 0 bases, with 17 bases left in between. In germline, CDR1 is MNHEY, CDR2 SMNVEV (reference sequence). The CDR3 has 17 amino acids. DNA for the CDR3: TGTGCCAGCAGCTTCGGCACAGTGAGGCCGAACACCGGGGAGCTGTTTTTT. It yields the protein CASSFGTVRPNTGELFF.

V and J are TRBV2 and TRBJ1-6; D is unresolved. The CDR3 is 14 residues long. The germline CDR1 and CDR2 sequences are SNHLY and FYNNEI. Trimming left V 0 bases short and J 7 bases short, with 7 bases between. CDR3 amino acids: CASSEATANSPLHF. Written as DNA, the CDR3 is TGTGCCAGCAGTGAAGCAACAGCGAATTCACCCCTCCACTTT.

The rearrangement uses TRBV20-1 and TRBJ2-7; D remains ambiguous. CDR1 DFQATT and CDR2 SNEGSKA come from the germline V gene (reference sequence). This CDR3 spans 11 amino acids. The V gene lost 5 bases and the J gene lost 5 bases, with 10 bases spanning the gap. The CDR3, as DNA: TGCAGTGCTTCTAGGAGCGACGAGCAGTACTTC. This translates into CSASRSDEQYF.

The chain combines TRBV12-3 or TRBV12-4 with TRBJ1-2, with D uncertain. The ends were cut back, 5 bases at V and 4 bases at J, with 11 bases in the middle. This CDR3 is built from 13 residues. The CDR3 bases are TGTGCCAGCAGTGGGCGTAACTCCTATGGCTACACCTTC. Residues: CASSGRNSYGYTF.